This T cell receptor beta chain originates from a study of T cell repertoires in cytomegalovirus infection. Across the study: It was the public TCR beta signatures that indicated both CMV infection and matching HLA type.

This clonotype was counted many times. CDR1 SQVTM and CDR2 ANQGSEA come from the germline V gene. V gave up 7 bases and J gave up 4 bases, with 14 bases separating them. CDR3 size: 12 residues. TCRdb called the reads again in MiXCR, with one record for every CDR3 protein. The sample shows approximately 140,000 distinct CDR3 sequences, roughly 6.5% of them seen only once. This chain connects TRBV29-1 to TRBJ2-7, with a possible D match to TRBD1 (5 bases). This TCR came from a human donor in good health (CMV status not recorded). Some clones in this sample may be carry-over from other donors' samples. Sequencing input: PBMCs. CDR3 bases: TGCAGCGCCGGAGTGACAGAGTACGAGCAGTACTTC. It translates to CSAGVTEYEQYF.